Listed here are 21 T cell receptor beta chains from one sample, sequenced in a study of T cells in Graves' hyperthyroidism and ophthalmopathy. TCR beta CDR3 regions were amplified from RNA. The TCR CDR3 was amplified in a first-round RT-PCR using the HTBI primer set. TCRdb reprocessed the multiplex PCR reads with MiXCR, giving one entry per CDR3 protein. Among over 200,000 distinct CDR3 sequences listed, 15% to 20% were seen once. Material for sequencing was blood. The receptors were sampled from a man aged 40-50 years with Graves' hyperthyroidism.

This clonotype was seen at least ten times. The rearrangement uses TRBV28 and TRBJ1-1; a weak D match, TRBD1 (6 bases). The CDR3 has 12 amino acids. Germline CDR1 MDHEN, CDR2 SYDVKM. Between the trimmed V and J ends, which lost 5 bases and 7 bases, there was a span of 11 bases. CDR3 DNA: TGTGCCAGCAGTCTGGGACAATATGAAGCTTTCTTT. Translating gives CASSLGQYEAFF.

This clonotype has a count of ten or more. V usage is TRBV20-1 and J usage is TRBJ2-1; the match to TRBD1 covers 8 bases. The CDR3 length is 14 residues. CDR1 is DFQATT and CDR2 is SNEGSKA in the germline V gene (reference sequence). The junction had 5 bases not matched to a gene; V was cut back by 3 bases and J by 4 bases. Here the CDR3 reads CSASPGQAYNEQFF. CDR3 coding DNA: TGCAGTGCTAGTCCGGGACAGGCTTACAATGAGCAGTTCTTC.

This clonotype was seen many times. The V and J genes are TRBV11-3 and TRBJ2-3; no firm D call. V lost 2 bases to trimming and J lost 7 bases, with 10 bases between them. CDR1 and CDR2 (germline): SGHNT, YENEEA. The CDR3 contains 13 residues. The CDR3 coding sequence is TGTGCCAGCAGCTTAAGTTTCGAATATACGCAGTATTTT. Its translation is CASSLSFEYTQYF.

This clonotype was seen many times. The CDR3 region is CASAKTGPTINQPQHF. The CDR3 DNA follows: TGTGCTAGTGCTAAGACAGGCCCGACTATCAATCAGCCCCAGCATTTT. The chain combines TRBV12-5 with TRBJ1-5, with a tentative D call TRBD1 (6 bases). Per germline, CDR1 LGHNT and CDR2 FRNRAP. Trimming removed 7 bases from V and 3 bases from J, with 19 bases in between. This CDR3 is 16 amino acids long.

This clonotype occurred once. The chain has TRBV7-2 and TRBJ2-1; the D gene could be TRBD1 or TRBD2 (5 bases each). CDR1 SGHTA and CDR2 FQGNSA come from the germline V gene. The CDR3 extends over 14 amino acids. Trimming took off 4 bases at V and 4 bases at J, with 11 bases between the two ends. In DNA form, the CDR3 reads TGTGCCAGCAGCTCCGGGACCTCTTACAATGAGCAGTTCTTC. This translates into CASSSGTSYNEQFF.

This clonotype was seen ten or more times. The rearrangement joins TRBV29-1 to TRBJ1-1, with D unresolved. V was trimmed by 7 bases and J by 2 bases, leaving 8 bases between them. Germline assignment: CDR1 SQVTM and CDR2 ANQGSEA. This CDR3 contains 11 residues. In nucleotides, the CDR3 is TGCAGCGGCCTACACAACACTGAAGCTTTCTTT. This translates into CSGLHNTEAFF.

This clonotype showed up many times. The rearrangement joins TRBV6-2 or TRBV6-3 to TRBJ2-7; tentatively, D is TRBD1 (6 bases). In germline, CDR1 is MNHEY, CDR2 SVGEGT. The CDR3 runs to 17 residues. The V and J ends lost 6 bases and 3 bases respectively, with 24 bases between them. This chain's CDR3 is CASSPSQGKFSIYEQYF. The DNA for the CDR3 is TGTGCCAGCAGCCCCAGCCAGGGGAAGTTCAGCATCTACGAGCAGTACTTC.

This clonotype was detected ten times or more. The CDR3 loop is CASSRGLVSSYNEQFF. The DNA of the CDR3 is TGCGCCAGCAGCCGGGGACTAGTGAGCTCCTACAATGAGCAGTTCTTC. The chain joins TRBV5-1 to TRBJ2-1, with 8 bases that match TRBD2. The CDR3 has 16 residues. Germline V gene data show CDR1 as SGHRS and CDR2 as YFSETQ. Germline trimming cut 4 bases from V and 0 bases from J; bases unmatched to any gene: 6.

This clonotype was counted ten times or more. The rearrangement links TRBV7-2 to TRBJ1-5; D remains ambiguous. The V end lost 1 base, the J end lost 6 bases, and 10 bases lay between the germline ends. Germline CDR1 SGHTA, CDR2 FQGNSA. The CDR3 sequence is 14 residues long. The chain's CDR3 is CASSLGLTGQPQHF. The CDR3 DNA sequence: TGTGCCAGCAGCTTAGGGCTTACGGGTCAGCCCCAGCATTTT.

This rearrangement joins TRBV9 to TRBJ2-3; D unresolved. V shed 6 bases and J shed 6 bases, with 14 bases lying between them. CDR3 length: 13 residues. CDR1 and CDR2 from the germline V gene are SGDLS and YYNGEE. CDR3 amino acids: CASKRKPEDTQYF. The CDR3 nucleotides read TGTGCCAGCAAGCGTAAGCCCGAGGATACGCAGTATTTT.

The chain links TRBV18 to TRBJ2-2; perhaps TRBD2 as D (6 bases). The CDR3 length is 13 residues. In germline, CDR1 is KGHSH, CDR2 LQKENI. V was shortened by 5 bases and J by 13 bases, with 17 bases between the two germline ends. The CDR3 sequence: CASSTGTPDGLFF. The CDR3 DNA sequence: TGTGCCAGCTCAACCGGGACTCCCGATGGGCTGTTTTTT.

There are many counts of this clonotype. This chain links TRBV28 with TRBJ2-7; TRBD1 matches 7 bases. Germline V CDR1 and CDR2: MDHEN, SYDVKM. This CDR3 comprises 15 residues. V shed 6 bases, J shed 2 bases, and the junction held 10 bases outside the gene matches. CDR3 region: CASSFSGTEPYEQYF. CDR3 sequence (DNA): TGTGCCAGCAGCTTCTCCGGGACAGAGCCCTACGAGCAGTACTTC.

For this clonotype: Possible read error: a much larger clone is one base away. The chain uses TRBV11-2 and TRBJ2-7; maybe TRBD2 (6 bases). The CDR3 has 14 residues. CDR1 and CDR2 from the germline V gene are SGHAT and FQNNGV. The CDR3 nucleotides are TGTGCCAGCAGCTCCCCCCCCTGGAGGGTCGAGCAGTGCTTC. As protein: CASSSPPWRVEQCF.

This sequence joins TRBV6-6 and TRBJ1-2; no definite D call. V lost 2 bases to trimming and J lost 7 bases, with 14 bases between them. The germline V gene has CDR1 MNHNY and CDR2 SVGAGI (reference sequence). The CDR3 runs 14 residues. CDR3 in amino acids: CASSYSPGKPGYTF. CDR3 DNA: TGTGCCAGCAGTTACAGTCCGGGGAAGCCTGGCTACACCTTC.

Many counts were recorded for this clonotype. This chain uses TRBV12-3 or TRBV12-4 with TRBJ2-7, with 11 bases matching TRBD2. Trimming took 6 bases from V and 3 from J; bases not matched to a gene: 7. This CDR3 comprises 15 residues. DNA for the CDR3: TGTGCCAGCAGCCCTACTAGCGGGGGAAACTACGAGCAGTACTTC. Amino acid sequence: CASSPTSGGNYEQYF.

This clonotype was recorded at least ten times. The CDR3 here is CASSQRSGGELFF. CDR3 bases: TGTGCCAGCAGCCAAAGATCCGGCGGGGAGCTGTTTTTT. This chain links TRBV14 with TRBJ2-2, with D hard to call. The germline CDR1 and CDR2 sequences are SGHDN and FVKESK. Between the trimmed V and J ends, which lost 2 bases and 7 bases, there was a span of 8 bases. The CDR3 runs to 13 residues. The whole variable domain, remainder taken from reference TRBV14 and TRBJ2-2, is EAGVTQFPSHSVIEKGQTVTLRCDPISGHDNLYWYRRVMGKEIKFLLHFVKESKQDESGMPNNRFLAERTGGTYSTLKVQPAELEDSGVYFCASSQRSGGELFFGEGSRLTVL.

This clonotype was found once. The J gene is TRBJ2-5, the V gene TRBV27, with D perhaps matching TRBD1 (5 bases). Per the germline V gene, CDR1 is MNHEY and CDR2 is SMNVEV (reference sequence). This CDR3 is built from 15 residues. V was shortened by 6 bases and J by 2 bases, with 16 bases between the two germline ends. The CDR3 sequence: CASRRKGYDQETQYF. CDR3 coding DNA: TGTGCCAGCAGGCGGAAGGGGTACGATCAAGAGACCCAGTACTTC.

This clonotype was seen many times. The chain links TRBV3-1 to TRBJ2-1; D is unresolved. Germline CDR1 and CDR2: LGHDT and YNNKEL (reference sequence). The CDR3 has 13 amino acids. V was clipped by 1 base and J by 8 bases, with 9 bases between them. CDR3 sequence (DNA): TGTGCCAGCAGCCAAGCAGCAGGCCATGAGCAGTTCTTC. It encodes CASSQAAGHEQFF.

This clonotype was found many times. This chain uses TRBV20-1 with TRBJ2-7, with 8 bases aligning to TRBD2. The CDR3 has 16 amino acids. After removal of 0 bases from V and 5 bases from J, the junction contained 12 bases not matched to a gene. The V gene's germline CDR1 is DFQATT and CDR2 SNEGSKA (reference sequence). CDR3 bases: TGCAGTGCTAGAGATCTGGGTAGCGGGGATTTTAACGAGCAGTACTTC. This encodes CSARDLGSGDFNEQYF.

This rearrangement joins TRBV6-1 to TRBJ2-2; 7 nucleotides align to TRBD2. Germline V lookup: CDR1 MNHNS, CDR2 SASEGT. CDR3 size: 15 residues. J was trimmed by 0 bases and V by 7 bases; bases with no gene match: 5. The CDR3 DNA sequence: TGTGCCAGCAAGTGGGGGGGGACGAACACCGGGGAGCTGTTTTTT. Encoded protein: CASKWGGTNTGELFF.

Concerning this clonotype: This may be a read error, as it is one base from a much larger clone. V and J are TRBV7-2 and TRBJ1-2, with a weak D call TRBD1 (5 bases). V lost 3 bases, J lost 6 bases, and 14 bases lay in between. This CDR3 contains 14 residues. From germline, CDR1 is SGHTA and CDR2 FQGNSA. The DNA for the CDR3 is TGTGCCAGCAGCTTGGGCCATGGGGGGAATGGCTACACCTTC. This gives the protein CASSLGHGGNGYTF.